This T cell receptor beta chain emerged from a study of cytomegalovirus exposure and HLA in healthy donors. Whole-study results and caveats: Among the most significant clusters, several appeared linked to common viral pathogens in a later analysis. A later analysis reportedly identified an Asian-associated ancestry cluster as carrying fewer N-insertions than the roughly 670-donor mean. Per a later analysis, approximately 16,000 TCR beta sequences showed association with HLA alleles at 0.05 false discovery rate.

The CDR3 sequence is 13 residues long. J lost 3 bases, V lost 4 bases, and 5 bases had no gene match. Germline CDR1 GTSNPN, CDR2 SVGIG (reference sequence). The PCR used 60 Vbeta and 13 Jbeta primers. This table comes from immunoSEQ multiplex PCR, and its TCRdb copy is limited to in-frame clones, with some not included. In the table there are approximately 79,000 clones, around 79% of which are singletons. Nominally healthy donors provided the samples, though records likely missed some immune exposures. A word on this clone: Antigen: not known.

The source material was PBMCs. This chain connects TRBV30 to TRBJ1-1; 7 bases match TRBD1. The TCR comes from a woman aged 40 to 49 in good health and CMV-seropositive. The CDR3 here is CAWKPGTDTEAFF. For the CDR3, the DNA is TGTGCCTGGAAACCTGGGACAGACACTGAAGCTTTCTTT.